This T cell receptor (beta chain) was found in a study of CD4 T cells in relation to SARS-CoV-2 and coronaviruses. Whole-study context: PBMCs were cultured with antigen for 10 days before TCR beta sequencing.

The CDR3 has 14 amino acids. From germline, CDR1 is SEHNR and CDR2 FQNEAQ (reference sequence). The trim removed 5 bases at V and 5 bases at J, leaving 7 bases unmatched. A note on this clone: The antigen remains unidentified.

Data came from immunoSEQ multiplex PCR; TCRdb stores just in-frame clones and leaves some out. This sample has about 36,000 clones; about 80% occur once, and the top ten carry about 2.8%. The V gene is TRBV7-9, the J gene TRBJ2-3; 7 bases map to TRBD1. The sample comprised memory CD4+ T cells from PBMCs, cultured in vitro. This receptor was identified in an adult with COVID-19. CDR3 in DNA: TGTGCCAGCAGCACAGGGGTGGCGAGAGATACGCAGTATTTT. Residues: CASSTGVARDTQYF.